Below, 26 T cell receptor beta chains from the same sample are listed, as sequenced in a study of blood T cell repertoires in COVID-19. Method: immunoSEQ multiplex PCR; TCRdb's copy keeps in-frame clones and lacks some. The table records 100,000 or so clones, 80% to 90% of them present only once. Sequenced input: peripheral blood. The receptors shown here come from a human donor in a cohort sampled during active COVID-19.

This chain connects TRBV15 to TRBJ1-3, with TRBD1 as a possible D gene (5 bases). V was clipped by 2 bases and J by 0 bases, with 11 bases between them. The CDR3 has 16 residues. Germline lookup yields CDR1 LNHNV and CDR2 YYDKDF (reference sequence). The CDR3 loop is CATSRQGRISGNTIYF. The CDR3 region has the DNA TGTGCCACCAGCAGACAGGGTAGAATCTCTGGAAACACCATATATTTT.

The CDR3 DNA reads TGTGCCAGCAGTTTAAGGGTAGCGGGAGTTTCCCAGGGGGAGACCCAGTACTTC. This codes for CASSLRVAGVSQGETQYF. The V gene is TRBV28, the J gene TRBJ2-5; 9 bases match TRBD2. V shed 2 bases, J shed 5 bases, and the junction held 15 bases outside the gene matches. The CDR3 has 18 residues. Germline V gene data show CDR1 as MDHEN and CDR2 as SYDVKM.

This chain uses TRBV7-9 with TRBJ2-1; D is unresolved. Germline CDR1 and CDR2: SEHNR and FQNEAQ (reference sequence). Trimming took off 3 bases at V and 6 bases at J, with 6 bases between the two ends. The CDR3 extends over 12 amino acids. CDR3 protein: CASSFSGNEQFF. CDR3 nucleotide sequence: TGTGCCAGCAGCTTCTCGGGCAATGAGCAGTTCTTC.

J is TRBJ2-7 and V is TRBV18; 7 bases map to TRBD2. This CDR3 is 16 amino acids long. Germline values: CDR1 KGHSH, CDR2 LQKENI. After removal of 1 base from V and 4 bases from J, the junction contained 10 bases not matched to a gene. CDR3 sequence: CASSPQRERLRYEQYF. CDR3 nucleotide sequence: TGTGCCAGCTCACCACAGCGGGAAAGGCTCCGATACGAGCAGTACTTC.

This clone was found a few times. The chain combines TRBV28 with TRBJ2-3; 13 nucleotides match TRBD2. The CDR3 is 15 residues long. CDR1 is MDHEN, CDR2 SYDVKM, per germline. Trimming at V came to 6 bases and at J to 5 bases, leaving 5 bases not matched to a gene. CDR3: CASSFRLAGGDTQYF. The CDR3 DNA sequence: TGTGCCAGCAGCTTCCGACTAGCGGGAGGAGATACGCAGTATTTT.

This clone has only one observation. The genes are TRBV18 and TRBJ2-3; D unclear. Trimming pared 0 bases from V and 3 bases from J, leaving 13 bases between. CDR1 is KGHSH and CDR2 is LQKENI in the germline V gene. The CDR3 runs 16 residues. The CDR3 sequence is CASSPPLGSGTDTQYF. DNA of the CDR3: TGTGCCAGCTCACCACCGCTCGGGTCTGGTACAGATACGCAGTATTTT.

The chain links TRBV5-1 to TRBJ2-7; TRBD2 matches at 9 bases. Germline V gene data show CDR1 as SGHRS and CDR2 as YFSETQ. The CDR3 runs 14 residues. J was trimmed by 2 bases and V by 6 bases; bases with no gene match: 6. The CDR3 is CASKIAGVTYEQYF. The CDR3 coding sequence is TGCGCCAGCAAAATAGCGGGAGTTACCTACGAGCAGTACTTC.

This chain links TRBV5-8 with TRBJ2-1, with D maybe TRBD2 (6 bases). Trimming pared 4 bases from V and 3 bases from J, leaving 14 bases between. This CDR3 is built from 15 residues. Germline V gene sequence: CDR1 SGHTS, CDR2 YDEGEE. Here the CDR3 reads CASSHSRRGYNEQFF. CDR3 DNA sequence: TGTGCCAGCAGCCATAGTCGGAGGGGCTACAATGAGCAGTTCTTC.

The chain links TRBV27 to TRBJ2-7, with D unresolved. This CDR3 has 13 amino acids. Germline lookup yields CDR1 MNHEY and CDR2 SMNVEV (reference sequence). The V gene lost 2 bases and the J gene lost 0 bases, with 5 bases spanning the gap. The CDR3 DNA sequence: TGTGCCAGCAGTTTACGGTTCTCCTACGAGCAGTACTTC. Translated: CASSLRFSYEQYF.

V and J are TRBV19 and TRBJ2-3; 7 bases are a match to TRBD2. CDR1 is LNHDA, CDR2 SQIVND, per germline (reference sequence). This CDR3 is built from 16 residues. Trimming cost V 3 bases and J 2 bases; bases outside gene matches: 8. The CDR3: CASSMPGGLLTDTQYF. The DNA for the CDR3 is TGTGCCAGTAGTATGCCGGGGGGACTCCTCACAGATACGCAGTATTTT.

The V and J genes are TRBV11-2 and TRBJ2-1, with TRBD2 matching over 8 bases. The CDR3 is 16 residues long. V was clipped by 2 bases and J by 8 bases; unmatched bases: 11. The germline gives CDR1 SGHAT, CDR2 FQNNGV. CDR3 in amino acids: CASSLLAGGGVHEQFF. Here the CDR3 DNA reads TGTGCCAGCAGCTTACTAGCGGGTGGGGGGGTCCATGAGCAGTTCTTC.

The chain employs TRBV5-1 and TRBJ1-4; the match to TRBD1 covers 7 bases. Germline V gene lookup returns CDR1 SGHRS and CDR2 YFSETQ. CDR3 length: 20 amino acids. The V gene end was trimmed by 1 base and the J gene end by 0 bases; junction bases not matched to a gene: 15. The CDR3 is CASSLRVPGQIETTNEKLFF. The DNA of the CDR3 is TGCGCCAGCAGCTTGAGAGTCCCGGGACAGATTGAGACAACTAATGAAAAACTGTTTTTT.

The chain uses TRBV9 and TRBJ1-1, with TRBD1 identical over 7 bases. CDR3 length: 14 amino acids. The junction had 7 bases not matched to a gene; V was cut back by 4 bases and J by 4 bases. CDR1 and CDR2 from the germline V gene are SGDLS and YYNGEE. The CDR3, as DNA: TGTGCCAGCAGCCCCTACCCAGGGGGCACTGAAGCTTTCTTT. It specifies CASSPYPGGTEAFF.

This chain uses TRBV25-1 with TRBJ1-6; D unclear. Germline V gene data show CDR1 as MGHDK and CDR2 as SYGVNS. Trimming removed 5 bases from V and 0 bases from J, with 5 bases in between. The CDR3 has 14 residues. The CDR3 loop reads CASSLSSYNSPLHF. In DNA, the CDR3 is TGTGCCAGCAGTCTGAGCTCCTATAATTCACCCCTCCACTTT.

This clone was counted a single time. J is TRBJ2-1 and V is TRBV9; maybe TRBD2 (6 bases). V lost 3 bases, J lost 7 bases, and 20 bases lay in between. The germline CDR1 and CDR2 sequences are SGDLS and YYNGEE. CDR3 length: 16 residues. The chain's CDR3 is CASSASIAIGGNEQFF. DNA for the CDR3: TGTGCCAGCAGCGCGTCAATAGCGATTGGGGGGAATGAGCAGTTCTTC.

The chain recombines TRBV6-5 with TRBJ2-1; 15 bases align to TRBD2. The CDR3 is made up of 16 amino acids. V lost 2 bases, J lost 7 bases, and 3 bases stayed unmatched. Germline CDR1 and CDR2: MNHEY and SVGAGI. The CDR3, as DNA: TGTGCCAGCAGTTACAGGGGGACTAGCGGGAGGAATGAGCAGTTCTTC. Translated: CASSYRGTSGRNEQFF.

The chain is built from TRBV10-2 and TRBJ1-5, with 8 bases aligning to TRBD1. After removal of 8 bases from V and 2 bases from J, the junction contained 2 bases not matched to a gene. Germline CDR1 is WSHSY and CDR2 is SAAADI. CDR3 length equals 13 residues. The CDR3 loop is CASAGQGNQPQHF. CDR3 DNA: TGCGCCAGCGCGGGACAGGGCAATCAGCCCCAGCATTTT.

The chain couples TRBV9 to TRBJ2-3; perhaps TRBD1 as D (5 bases). Germline loops: CDR1 SGDLS, CDR2 YYNGEE. There are 16 residues in the CDR3. V lost 0 bases and J 3 bases, leaving 14 bases between the germline ends. CDR3 in amino acids: CASSVAGMPGTDTQYF. The CDR3 nucleotides are TGTGCCAGCAGCGTAGCAGGGATGCCCGGGACAGATACGCAGTATTTT.

V and J are TRBV28 and TRBJ2-1; weak D call: TRBD1 (5 bases). The CDR3 is 16 residues long. Trimming pared 1 base from V and 0 bases from J, leaving 10 bases between. Germline loops: CDR1 MDHEN, CDR2 SYDVKM. In nucleotides, the CDR3 is TGTGCCAGCAGTTTATCAGGGCTTGTCTCCTACAATGAGCAGTTCTTC. Its protein is CASSLSGLVSYNEQFF.

V usage is TRBV28 and J usage is TRBJ2-3; 7 bases line up with TRBD1. Per the germline V gene, CDR1 is MDHEN and CDR2 is SYDVKM. This CDR3 region has 15 residues. With 5 bases clipped from V and 1 base from J, the junction kept 6 bases outside the gene matches. The CDR3 reads CASSPGQVGTDTQYF. The CDR3 DNA follows: TGTGCCAGCAGTCCAGGACAGGTGGGCACAGATACGCAGTATTTT.

The CDR3 nucleotides are TGCGCCAGCAGGAAAGCGGGAGTGGGGGAGACCCAGTACTTC. Translation: CASRKAGVGETQYF. The chain couples TRBV10-2 to TRBJ2-5; 8 bases are a match to TRBD2. V was pared by 6 bases and J by 5 bases, with 8 bases of the junction left unmatched. This CDR3 contains 14 residues. Per germline, CDR1 WSHSY and CDR2 SAAADI.

The CDR3, as DNA: TGTGCCAGCACCCTCACCGGGACTAGCGGGATACGGCAGTTCTTC. It yields the protein CASTLTGTSGIRQFF. The chain has TRBV28 and TRBJ2-1; TRBD2 matches at 13 bases. J gave up 12 bases and V 7 bases, and 12 bases lay outside the gene matches. CDR3 length equals 15 residues. Per germline, CDR1 MDHEN and CDR2 SYDVKM.

This chain links TRBV28 with TRBJ1-2; 7 bases align to TRBD1. V gave up 7 bases and J gave up 4 bases; unmatched junction bases: 9. CDR3 length: 14 amino acids. Germline lookup yields CDR1 MDHEN and CDR2 SYDVKM. The DNA of the CDR3 is TGTGCCAGCACCTCTAAAGGGACAGTCTATGGCTACACCTTC. Translated, it gives CASTSKGTVYGYTF.

This sequence joins TRBV9 and TRBJ2-1; 10 positions agree with TRBD2. Germline CDR1 reads SGDLS; CDR2 reads YYNGEE. The V and J ends lost 3 bases and 3 bases, in that order; junction bases with no gene match: 9. This CDR3 comprises 17 residues. The chain's CDR3 is CASSAEPGTSVYNEQFF. The CDR3 DNA is TGTGCCAGCAGCGCAGAACCTGGGACTAGCGTCTACAATGAGCAGTTCTTC.

The J gene is TRBJ1-5, the V gene TRBV11-2; D perhaps matches TRBD1 (5 bases). The CDR3 consists of 15 residues. From germline, CDR1 is SGHAT and CDR2 FQNNGV. V was shortened by 8 bases and J by 2 bases, with 16 bases between the two germline ends. This CDR3 is CASPTMGGGNQPQHF. In DNA form, the CDR3 reads TGTGCCAGCCCCACTATGGGGGGGGGCAATCAGCCCCAGCATTTT.

This chain connects TRBV7-2 to TRBJ2-5; D is ambiguous. CDR1 is SGHTA and CDR2 is FQGNSA in the germline V gene. The CDR3 totals 13 residues. Deletions cut 0 bases from V and 5 bases from J, with 7 bases between. CDR3 amino acids: CASSLALRETQYF. The CDR3 nucleotides are TGTGCCAGCAGCTTAGCTCTCCGTGAGACCCAGTACTTC.